Sequencing of this T cell receptor (beta chain) was carried out in a study of monozygotic twins with inflammatory bowel disease. TCRdb re-called the 5' RACE reads and catalogs CDR3 proteins one per entry, DNA excluded. The listing contains around 450,000 distinct CDR3 sequences. Points on this clonotype: Antigen unknown.

Broader study findings: There were differing immunosuppressive treatments, which may have added variability to patient repertoires.

CDR3 length equals 15 residues. From germline, CDR1 is SGHTA and CDR2 FQGNSA. The sequencing input was blood. The chain has TRBV7-2 and TRBJ2-7; TCRdb's D call, TRBD1, is unchecked because there is no DNA. This sequence originates from a human donor with ulcerative colitis or Crohn's disease, or a healthy co-twin of an affected twin (not recorded which). The CDR3 sequence is CASSQGQGVPYEQYF.